This TCR beta chain was retrieved from a study of blood T cell repertoires in COVID-19 (dated by TCRdb to 2018 to 2020). At the level of the whole study: The collaborator samples originated in the United States, Italy and Spain and spanned the acute and convalescent phases of COVID-19. The material from the prospective study consisted of cDNA or gDNA derived from T cells, B-cell-depleted T cells, or PBMCs. Subjects who had been exposed to COVID-19, were actively infected with it, or had recovered from it provided the deeply sampled blood TCRbeta repertoires that made up the dataset. The repertoires were made available in a free public database intended to serve as a resource for research on the immune response to SARS-CoV-2. The samples were drawn from two sources: the first 160 participants of the ongoing ImmuneRACE study, and 1,000 to 1,500 subjects contributed by 6 global collaborators. Sample metadata almost always included a de-identified subject ID, COVID-19 status, age in years and sex. Where available, HLA class I and class II types were taken from metadata supplied by the sample provider and were not determined by assay-based typing. Beyond this particular receptor, the publication reports: The amount of clinical and demographic metadata varied by source and participant and was provided uncurated.

The collaborating institutions used their own protocols to collect whole blood in K2EDTA tubes. For TCRbeta analysis, collaborators shipped samples as frozen whole blood, isolated PBMCs, or DNA extracted from either of those sample types. TCRbeta CDR3 regions were amplified from genomic DNA by means of the immunoSEQ Assay, a bias-controlled multiplex PCR. Per the source publication's procedure: The number of nucleated cells in each sample was estimated by amplification of reference gene primers within the assay. To quantify the absolute abundance of each unique TCRbeta CDR3 rearrangement, sequence reads were collapsed and filtered. For each sample, productive Simpson clonality was calculated as the square root of Simpson's diversity index across productive rearrangements. TCRdb holds this immuneACCESS table with in-frame rearrangements only. Some clones are missing; in checked studies, unresolved V genes explain under half, and the rest has no known cause. V and J calls and clone size are copied from that table; D and trimming were computed from the DNA. Counted in this sample were about 80,000 clones; about four fifths of them appeared once. The ten largest clones add up to around 9.7% of the sample.

Worth noting for this clone: The target of this receptor is not known. Base qualities were left out, and no much larger clone turns up one base away.

CDR1 SGHNT and CDR2 YENEEA are derived from the germline V gene. The junction shows trimming of 2 bases on V and 5 bases on J, plus 15 bases between the germline ends. Its CDR3 holds 15 amino acids, cysteine through phenylalanine. Only the CDR3 DNA stays, 45 bases, in frame from base 1. The sequence was obtained from a human donor in a cohort sampled during active COVID-19. Sequencing input: peripheral blood. The chain was built from TRBV11-3 and TRBJ1-1, with an unclear D gene assignment. The nucleotides are TGTGCCAGCAGCTTAAATTCGAAGACGAGGACTGAAGCTTTCTTT. Its coded protein is CASSLNSKTRTEAFF.